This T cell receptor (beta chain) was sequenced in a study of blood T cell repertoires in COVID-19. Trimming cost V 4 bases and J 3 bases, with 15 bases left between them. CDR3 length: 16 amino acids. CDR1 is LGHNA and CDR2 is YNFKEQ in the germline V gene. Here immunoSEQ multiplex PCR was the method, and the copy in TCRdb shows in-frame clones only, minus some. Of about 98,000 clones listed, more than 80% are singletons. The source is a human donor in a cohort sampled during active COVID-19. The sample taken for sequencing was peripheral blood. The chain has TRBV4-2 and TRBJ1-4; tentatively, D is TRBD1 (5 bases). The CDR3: CASSRGTSGANEKLFF. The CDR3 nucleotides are TGTGCCAGCAGCCGAGGGACTAGCGGGGCTAATGAAAAACTGTTTTTT.